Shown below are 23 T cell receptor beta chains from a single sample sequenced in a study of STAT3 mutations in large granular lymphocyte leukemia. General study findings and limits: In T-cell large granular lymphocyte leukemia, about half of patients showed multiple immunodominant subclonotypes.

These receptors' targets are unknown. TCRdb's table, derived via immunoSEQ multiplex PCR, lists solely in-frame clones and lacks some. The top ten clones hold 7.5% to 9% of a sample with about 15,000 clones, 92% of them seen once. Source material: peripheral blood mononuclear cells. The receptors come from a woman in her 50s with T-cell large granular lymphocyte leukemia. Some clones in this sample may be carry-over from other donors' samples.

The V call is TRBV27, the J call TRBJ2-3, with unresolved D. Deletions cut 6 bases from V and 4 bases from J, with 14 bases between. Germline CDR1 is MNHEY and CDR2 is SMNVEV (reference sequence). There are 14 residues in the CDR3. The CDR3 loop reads CASSRSEVADTQYF. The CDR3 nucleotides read TGTGCCAGCAGCCGATCTGAAGTTGCAGATACGCAGTATTTT.

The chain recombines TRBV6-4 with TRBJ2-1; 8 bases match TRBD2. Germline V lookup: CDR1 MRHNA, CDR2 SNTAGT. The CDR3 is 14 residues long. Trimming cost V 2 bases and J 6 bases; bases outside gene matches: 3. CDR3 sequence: CASSDIGTSNEQFF. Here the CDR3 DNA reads TGTGCCAGCAGTGACATTGGGACTAGCAATGAGCAGTTCTTC.

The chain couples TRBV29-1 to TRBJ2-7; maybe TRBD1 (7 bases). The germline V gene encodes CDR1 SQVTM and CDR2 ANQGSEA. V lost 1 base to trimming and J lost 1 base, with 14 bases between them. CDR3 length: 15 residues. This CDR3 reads CSVEVGGTVSYEQYF. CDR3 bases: TGCAGCGTTGAAGTTGGGGGGACAGTATCCTACGAGCAGTACTTC.

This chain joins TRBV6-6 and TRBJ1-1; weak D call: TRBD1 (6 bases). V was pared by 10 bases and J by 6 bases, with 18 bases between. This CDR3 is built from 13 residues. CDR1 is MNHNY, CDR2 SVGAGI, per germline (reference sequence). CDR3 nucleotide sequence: TGTGCCACACAGGGCCTCTTCGAGGCTGAAGCTTTCTTT. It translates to CATQGLFEAEAFF.

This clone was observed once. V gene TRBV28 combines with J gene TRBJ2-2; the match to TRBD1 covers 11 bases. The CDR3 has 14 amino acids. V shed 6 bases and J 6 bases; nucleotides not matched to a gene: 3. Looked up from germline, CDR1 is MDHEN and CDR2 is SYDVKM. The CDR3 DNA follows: TGTGCCAGCAGCAGGACAGGGGGCTCCGGGGAGCTGTTTTTT. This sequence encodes CASSRTGGSGELFF.

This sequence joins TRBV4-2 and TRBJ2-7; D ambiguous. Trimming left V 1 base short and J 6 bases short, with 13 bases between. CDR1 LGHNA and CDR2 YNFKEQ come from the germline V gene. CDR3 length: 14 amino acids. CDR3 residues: CASSQGVGRGEQYF. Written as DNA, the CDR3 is TGTGCCAGCAGCCAAGGGGTTGGTCGAGGCGAGCAGTACTTC.

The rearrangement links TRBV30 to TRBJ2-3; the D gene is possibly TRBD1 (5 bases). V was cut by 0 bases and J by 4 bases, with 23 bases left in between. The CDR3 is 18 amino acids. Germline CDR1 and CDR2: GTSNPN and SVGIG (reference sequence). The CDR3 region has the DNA TGTGCCTGGAGTGTAAGTAGACAGACATCGACGTTCGCAGATACGCAGTATTTT. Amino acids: CAWSVSRQTSTFADTQYF.

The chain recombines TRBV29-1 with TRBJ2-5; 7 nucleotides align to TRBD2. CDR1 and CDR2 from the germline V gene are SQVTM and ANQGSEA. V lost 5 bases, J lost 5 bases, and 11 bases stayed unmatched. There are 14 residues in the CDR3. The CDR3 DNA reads TGCAGCGTTTTGGGCGGGAGAAGGTTGGAGACCCAGTACTTC. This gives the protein CSVLGGRRLETQYF.

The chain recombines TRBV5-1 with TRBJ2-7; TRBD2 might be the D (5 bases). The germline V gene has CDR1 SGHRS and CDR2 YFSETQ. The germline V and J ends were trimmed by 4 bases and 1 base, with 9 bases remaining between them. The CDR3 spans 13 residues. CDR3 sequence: CASSGSGSYEQYF. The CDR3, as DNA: TGCGCCAGCAGCGGGAGCGGATCCTACGAGCAGTACTTC.

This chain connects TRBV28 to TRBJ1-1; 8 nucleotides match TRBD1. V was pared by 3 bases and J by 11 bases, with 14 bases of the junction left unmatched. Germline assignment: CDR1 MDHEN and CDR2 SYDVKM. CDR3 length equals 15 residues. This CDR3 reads CASSLPPAGGAEAFF. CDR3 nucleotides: TGTGCCAGCAGTTTGCCTCCGGCAGGGGGCGCCGAGGCTTTCTTT.

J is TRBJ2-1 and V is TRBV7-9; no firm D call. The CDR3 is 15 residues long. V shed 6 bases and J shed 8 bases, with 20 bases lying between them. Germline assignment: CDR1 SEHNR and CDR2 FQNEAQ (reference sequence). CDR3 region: CASSRAVSGGDEQFF. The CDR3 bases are TGTGCCAGCAGTCGAGCCGTTTCGGGTGGGGATGAGCAGTTCTTC. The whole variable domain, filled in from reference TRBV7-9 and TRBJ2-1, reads DTGVSQNPRHKITKRGQNVTFRCDPISEHNRLYWYRQTLGQGPEFLTYFQNEAQLEKSRLLSDRFSAERPKGSFSTLEIQRTEQGDSAMYLCASSRAVSGGDEQFFGPGTRLTVL.

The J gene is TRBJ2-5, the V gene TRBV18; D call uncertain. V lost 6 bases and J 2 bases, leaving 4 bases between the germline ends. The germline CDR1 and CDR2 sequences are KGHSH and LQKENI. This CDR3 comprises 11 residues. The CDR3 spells CASSRQETQYF. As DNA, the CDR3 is TGTGCCAGCTCCCGACAAGAGACCCAGTACTTC.

Written as DNA, the CDR3 is TGCGCCAGCAGCTCAGGACGGCTATTGGGGAACACTGAAGCTTTCTTT. Protein: CASSSGRLLGNTEAFF. The rearrangement links TRBV5-1 to TRBJ1-1, with D uncertain. This CDR3 region has 16 residues. The V gene lost 3 bases and the J gene lost 1 base, with 16 bases spanning the gap. Germline-derived CDR1 and CDR2 are SGHRS and YFSETQ.

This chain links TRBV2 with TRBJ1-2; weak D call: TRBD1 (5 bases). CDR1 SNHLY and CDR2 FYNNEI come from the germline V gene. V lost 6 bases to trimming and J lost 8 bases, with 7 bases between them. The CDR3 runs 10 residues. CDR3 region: CASRQEGYTF. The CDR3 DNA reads TGTGCCAGCAGACAGGAGGGCTACACCTTC.

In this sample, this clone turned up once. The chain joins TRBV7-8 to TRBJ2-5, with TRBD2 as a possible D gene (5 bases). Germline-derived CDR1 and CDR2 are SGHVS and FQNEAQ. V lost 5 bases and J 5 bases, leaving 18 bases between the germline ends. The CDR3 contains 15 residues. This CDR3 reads CASSPARGTGETQYF. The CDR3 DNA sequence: TGTGCCAGCAGCCCCGCTAGAGGCACGGGGGAGACCCAGTACTTC.

CDR3 residues: CASSLEGAGTQYF. The CDR3 DNA sequence: TGTGCCAGCAGCCTCGAAGGAGCAGGGACCCAGTACTTC. The chain combines TRBV7-2 with TRBJ2-5; D gene unclear. With 5 bases removed from V and 7 bases from J, the gap between germline ends came to 14 bases. There are 13 residues in the CDR3. Per germline, CDR1 SGHTA and CDR2 FQGNSA.

CDR3 region: CASSTDGGATYEQYF. The CDR3 DNA follows: TGTGCCAGCAGTACGGACGGAGGGGCGACCTACGAGCAGTACTTC. The chain joins TRBV27 to TRBJ2-7, with a weak D call TRBD2 (6 bases). Germline assignment: CDR1 MNHEY and CDR2 SMNVEV (reference sequence). V was pared by 5 bases and J by 2 bases, with 16 bases between. CDR3 length: 15 amino acids.

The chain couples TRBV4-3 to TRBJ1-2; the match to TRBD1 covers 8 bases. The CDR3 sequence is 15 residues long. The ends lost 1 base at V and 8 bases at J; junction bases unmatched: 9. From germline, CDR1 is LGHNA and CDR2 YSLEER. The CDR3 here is CASSQGDRGKEGYTF. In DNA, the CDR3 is TGCGCCAGCAGCCAAGGAGACAGGGGAAAGGAGGGCTACACCTTC.

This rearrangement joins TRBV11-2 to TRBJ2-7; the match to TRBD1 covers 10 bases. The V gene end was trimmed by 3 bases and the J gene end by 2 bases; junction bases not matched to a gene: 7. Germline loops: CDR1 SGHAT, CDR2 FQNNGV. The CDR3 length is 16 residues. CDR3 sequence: CASSFLRDRGTYEQYF. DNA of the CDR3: TGTGCCAGCAGCTTTCTCCGGGACAGGGGAACCTACGAGCAGTACTTC.

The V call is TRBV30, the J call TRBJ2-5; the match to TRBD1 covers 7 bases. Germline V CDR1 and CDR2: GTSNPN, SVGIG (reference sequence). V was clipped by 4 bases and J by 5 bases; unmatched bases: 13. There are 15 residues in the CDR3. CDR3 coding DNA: TGTGCCTGGAAAAAAGGGGGCGCGAGGGGGGAGACCCAGTACTTC. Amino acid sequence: CAWKKGGARGETQYF.

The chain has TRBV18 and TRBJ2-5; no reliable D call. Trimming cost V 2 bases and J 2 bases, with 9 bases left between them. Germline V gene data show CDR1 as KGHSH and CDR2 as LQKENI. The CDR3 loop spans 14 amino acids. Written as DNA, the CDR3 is TGTGCCAGCTCACCAGGGGTCTTACAAGAGACCCAGTACTTC. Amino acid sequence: CASSPGVLQETQYF.

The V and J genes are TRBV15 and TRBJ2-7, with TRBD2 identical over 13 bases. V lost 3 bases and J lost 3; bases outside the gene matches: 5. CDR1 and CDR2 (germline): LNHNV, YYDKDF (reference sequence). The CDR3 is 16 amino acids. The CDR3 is CATSRAGLAGVYEQYF. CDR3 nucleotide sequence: TGTGCCACCAGCAGGGCAGGACTAGCGGGAGTCTACGAGCAGTACTTC.

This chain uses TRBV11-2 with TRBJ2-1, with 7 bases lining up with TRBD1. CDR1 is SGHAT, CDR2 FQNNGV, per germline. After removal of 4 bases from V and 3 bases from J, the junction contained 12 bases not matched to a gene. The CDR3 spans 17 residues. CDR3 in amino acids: CASSSPNRGSNYNEQFF. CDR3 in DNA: TGTGCCAGCAGCTCTCCGAACAGGGGTTCAAACTACAATGAGCAGTTCTTC.